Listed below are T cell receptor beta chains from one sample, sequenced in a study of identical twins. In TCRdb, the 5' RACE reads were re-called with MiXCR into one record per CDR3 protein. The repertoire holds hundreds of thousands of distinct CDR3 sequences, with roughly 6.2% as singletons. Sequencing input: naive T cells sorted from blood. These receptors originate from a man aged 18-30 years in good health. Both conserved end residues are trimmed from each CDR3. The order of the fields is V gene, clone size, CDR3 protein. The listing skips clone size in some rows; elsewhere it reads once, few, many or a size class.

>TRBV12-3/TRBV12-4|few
ASRPPPFEGELF
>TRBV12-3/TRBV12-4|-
ASSPLANRDTQY
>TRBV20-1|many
SVGQGGRPQH
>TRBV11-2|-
ASSSSPLDEQY
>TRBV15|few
ATSRPMTSGSGETQY
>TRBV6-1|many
ASSLDRGRSGELF
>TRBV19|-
ASREAGQSYEQY
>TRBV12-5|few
ASGGAADSNQPQH
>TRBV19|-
ASSIRGTSGTGANVLT
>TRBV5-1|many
ASSPGQGGDTQY
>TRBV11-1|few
ASSPPLAGGRTDQETQY
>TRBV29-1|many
SVDAGPQF
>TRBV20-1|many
SATGTGGLSWYEQY
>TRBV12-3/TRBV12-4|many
ASSFNRVSYNEQF
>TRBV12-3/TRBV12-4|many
ASGDLWGTSSEAF
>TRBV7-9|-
ASSLAASYPNTQY
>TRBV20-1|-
SARGGSRDAGYEQY
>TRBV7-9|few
ASSGRDRDLKNEQF
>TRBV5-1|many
EPGLPIYEQY
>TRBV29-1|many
SVGTVLKNIQY
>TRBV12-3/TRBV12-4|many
ASSTQTGGLRETQY
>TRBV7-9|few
ASSARTGVYTDTQY
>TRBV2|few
ASSDGTEQF
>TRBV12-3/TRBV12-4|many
ASSPGGWAF
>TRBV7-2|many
ASSVRAGGHTGELF
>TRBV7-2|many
ASSLQGTSNQPQH
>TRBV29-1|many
SVCDRSNYEQY
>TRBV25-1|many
ASEGWDPGHEQY